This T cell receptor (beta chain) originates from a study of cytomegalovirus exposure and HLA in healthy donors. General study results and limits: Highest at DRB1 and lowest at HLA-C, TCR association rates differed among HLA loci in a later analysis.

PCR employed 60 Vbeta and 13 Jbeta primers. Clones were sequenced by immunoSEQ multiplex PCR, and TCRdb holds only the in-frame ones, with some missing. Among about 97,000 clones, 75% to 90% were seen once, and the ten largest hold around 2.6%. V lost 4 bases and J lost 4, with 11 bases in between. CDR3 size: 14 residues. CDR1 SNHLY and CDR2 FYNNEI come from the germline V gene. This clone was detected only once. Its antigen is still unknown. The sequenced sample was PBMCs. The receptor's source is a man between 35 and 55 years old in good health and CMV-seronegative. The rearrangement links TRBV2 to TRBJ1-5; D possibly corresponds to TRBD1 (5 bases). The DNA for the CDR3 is TGTGCCAGCAGTGCTCTCCGGGGGAATCAGCCCCAGCATTTT. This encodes CASSALRGNQPQHF.